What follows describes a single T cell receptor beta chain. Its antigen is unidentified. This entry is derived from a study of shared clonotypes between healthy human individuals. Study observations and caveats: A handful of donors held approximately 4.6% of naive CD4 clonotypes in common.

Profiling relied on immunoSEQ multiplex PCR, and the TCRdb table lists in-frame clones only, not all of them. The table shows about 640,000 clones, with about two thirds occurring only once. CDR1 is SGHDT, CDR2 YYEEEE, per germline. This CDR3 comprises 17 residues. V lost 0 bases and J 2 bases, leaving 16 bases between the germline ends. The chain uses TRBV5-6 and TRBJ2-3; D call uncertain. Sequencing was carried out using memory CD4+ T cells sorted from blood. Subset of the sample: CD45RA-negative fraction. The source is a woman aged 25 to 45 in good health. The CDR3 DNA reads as TGTGCCAGCAGCTTGGCTGTGCCCCTATACCTCACAGATACGCAGTATTTT. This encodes CASSLAVPLYLTDTQYF.